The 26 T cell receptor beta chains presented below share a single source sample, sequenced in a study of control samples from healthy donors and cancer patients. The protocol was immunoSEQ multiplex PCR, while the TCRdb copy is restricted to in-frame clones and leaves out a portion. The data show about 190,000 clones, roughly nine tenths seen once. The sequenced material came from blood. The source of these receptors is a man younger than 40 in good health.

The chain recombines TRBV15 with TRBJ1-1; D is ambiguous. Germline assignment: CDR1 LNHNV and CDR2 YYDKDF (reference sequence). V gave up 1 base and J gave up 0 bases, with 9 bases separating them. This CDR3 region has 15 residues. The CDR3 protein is CATSRVAGMNTEAFF. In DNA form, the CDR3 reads TGTGCCACCAGCAGAGTGGCGGGCATGAACACTGAAGCTTTCTTT.

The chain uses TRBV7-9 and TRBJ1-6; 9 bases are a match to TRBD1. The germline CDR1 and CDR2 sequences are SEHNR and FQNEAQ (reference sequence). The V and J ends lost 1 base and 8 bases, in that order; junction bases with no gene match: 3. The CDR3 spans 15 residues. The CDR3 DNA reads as TGTGCCAGCAGCTTAGGGACAGGGGCTCATTCACCCCTCCACTTT. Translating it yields CASSLGTGAHSPLHF.

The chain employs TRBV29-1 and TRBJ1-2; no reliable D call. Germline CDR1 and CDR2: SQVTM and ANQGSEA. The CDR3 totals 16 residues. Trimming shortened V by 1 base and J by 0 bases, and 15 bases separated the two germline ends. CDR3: CSVEGGYSSSNYGYTF. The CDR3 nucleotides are TGCAGCGTTGAAGGGGGATACAGCTCCTCTAACTATGGCTACACCTTC.

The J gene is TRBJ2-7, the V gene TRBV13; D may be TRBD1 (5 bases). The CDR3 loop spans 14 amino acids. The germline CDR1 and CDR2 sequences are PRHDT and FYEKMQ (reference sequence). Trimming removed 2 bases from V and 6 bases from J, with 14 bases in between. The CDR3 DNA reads TGTGCCAGCAGCTTACAACAATCAAGGGGCGAGCAGTACTTC. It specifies CASSLQQSRGEQYF.

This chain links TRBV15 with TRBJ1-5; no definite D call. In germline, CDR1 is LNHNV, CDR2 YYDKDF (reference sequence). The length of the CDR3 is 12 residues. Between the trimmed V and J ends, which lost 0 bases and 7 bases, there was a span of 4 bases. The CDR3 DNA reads TGTGCCACCAGCAGAGATTGGCAGCCCCAGCATTTT. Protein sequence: CATSRDWQPQHF.

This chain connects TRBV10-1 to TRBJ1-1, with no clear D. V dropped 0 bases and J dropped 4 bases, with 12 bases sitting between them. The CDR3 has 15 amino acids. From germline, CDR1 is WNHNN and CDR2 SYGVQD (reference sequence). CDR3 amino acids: CASSESSGVGTEAFF. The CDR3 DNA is TGCGCCAGCAGTGAGTCGTCCGGGGTCGGCACTGAAGCTTTCTTT.

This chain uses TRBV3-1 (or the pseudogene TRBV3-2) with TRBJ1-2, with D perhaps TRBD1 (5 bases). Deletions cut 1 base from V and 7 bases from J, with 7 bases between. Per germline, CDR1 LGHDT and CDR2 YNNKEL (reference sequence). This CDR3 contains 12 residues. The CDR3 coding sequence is TGTGCCAGCAGCCAAGTCGGGGCTGGCTACACCTTC. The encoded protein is CASSQVGAGYTF.

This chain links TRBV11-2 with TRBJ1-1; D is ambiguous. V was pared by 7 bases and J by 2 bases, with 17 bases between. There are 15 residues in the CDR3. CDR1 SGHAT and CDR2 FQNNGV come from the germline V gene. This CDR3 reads CASTRIRNSNTEAFF. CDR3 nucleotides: TGTGCCAGCACCCGCATTCGGAATTCTAACACTGAAGCTTTCTTT.

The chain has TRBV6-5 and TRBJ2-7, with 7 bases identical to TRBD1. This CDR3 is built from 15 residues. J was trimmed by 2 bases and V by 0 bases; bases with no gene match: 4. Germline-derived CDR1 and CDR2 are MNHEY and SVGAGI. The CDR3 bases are TGTGCCAGCAGTTACTCTGGGACAGCGACCTACGAGCAGTACTTC. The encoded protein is CASSYSGTATYEQYF.

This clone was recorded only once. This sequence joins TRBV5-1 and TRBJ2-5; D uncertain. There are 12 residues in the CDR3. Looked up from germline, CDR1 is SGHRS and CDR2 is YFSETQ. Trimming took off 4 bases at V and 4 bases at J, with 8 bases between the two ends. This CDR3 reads CASSREGETQYF. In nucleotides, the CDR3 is TGCGCCAGCAGCCGTGAAGGAGAGACCCAGTACTTC.

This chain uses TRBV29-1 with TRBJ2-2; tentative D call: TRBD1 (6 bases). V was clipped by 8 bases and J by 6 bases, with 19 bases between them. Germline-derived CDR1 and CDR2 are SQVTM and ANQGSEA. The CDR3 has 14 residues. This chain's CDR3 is CSFRDTITPGELFF. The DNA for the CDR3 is TGCAGCTTTCGGGACACTATTACGCCCGGGGAGCTGTTTTTT.

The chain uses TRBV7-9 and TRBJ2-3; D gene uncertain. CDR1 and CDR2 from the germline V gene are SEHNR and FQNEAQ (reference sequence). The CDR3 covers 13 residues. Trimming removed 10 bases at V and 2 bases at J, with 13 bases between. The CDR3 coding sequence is TGTGCCACCCCTAAGGTTGCCACAGATACGCAGTATTTT. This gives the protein CATPKVATDTQYF.

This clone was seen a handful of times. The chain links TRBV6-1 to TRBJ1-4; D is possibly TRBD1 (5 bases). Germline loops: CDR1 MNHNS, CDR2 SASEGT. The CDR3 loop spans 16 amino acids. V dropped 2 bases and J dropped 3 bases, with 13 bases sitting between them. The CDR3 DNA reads TGTGCCAGCAGTGAATCTATGGGGGAACCTAATGAAAAACTGTTTTTT. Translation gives CASSESMGEPNEKLFF.

CDR3 sequence (DNA): TGTGCCAGCAGCTTATTCTGGGACAGCAAAGAGACCCAGTACTTC. Translating gives CASSLFWDSKETQYF. V and J are TRBV11-2 and TRBJ2-5; 7 nucleotides align to TRBD1. Unmatched junction bases numbered 6, after V lost 2 bases and J lost 3 bases. The CDR3 spans 15 residues. The germline CDR1 and CDR2 sequences are SGHAT and FQNNGV.

The DNA of the CDR3 is TGTGCCAGCAGCTTTACTGCCGGCAGGTCACACTATGGCTACACCTTC. As protein: CASSFTAGRSHYGYTF. The V and J genes are TRBV7-2 and TRBJ1-2, with D uncertain. The germline V and J ends were trimmed by 3 bases and 3 bases, with 17 bases remaining between them. Germline V CDR1 and CDR2: SGHTA, FQGNSA. The CDR3 spans 16 residues.

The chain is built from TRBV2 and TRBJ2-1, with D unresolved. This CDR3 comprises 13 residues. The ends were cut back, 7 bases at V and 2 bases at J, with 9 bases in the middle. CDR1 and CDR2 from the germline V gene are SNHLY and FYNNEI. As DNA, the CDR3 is TGTGCCAGCACCAACGGAGCCTACAATGAGCAGTTCTTC. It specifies CASTNGAYNEQFF.

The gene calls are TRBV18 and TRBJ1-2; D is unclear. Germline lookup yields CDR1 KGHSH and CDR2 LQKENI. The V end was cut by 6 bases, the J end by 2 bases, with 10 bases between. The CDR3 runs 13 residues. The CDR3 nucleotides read TGTGCCAGCTCGACGGACGGGAACTATGGCTACACCTTC. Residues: CASSTDGNYGYTF.

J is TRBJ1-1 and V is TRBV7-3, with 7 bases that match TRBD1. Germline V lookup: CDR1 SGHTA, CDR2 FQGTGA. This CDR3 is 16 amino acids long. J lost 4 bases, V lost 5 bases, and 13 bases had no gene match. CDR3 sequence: CASSPYGDSVVTEAFF. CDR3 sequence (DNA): TGTGCCAGCAGCCCGTATGGGGACAGCGTAGTCACTGAAGCTTTCTTT.

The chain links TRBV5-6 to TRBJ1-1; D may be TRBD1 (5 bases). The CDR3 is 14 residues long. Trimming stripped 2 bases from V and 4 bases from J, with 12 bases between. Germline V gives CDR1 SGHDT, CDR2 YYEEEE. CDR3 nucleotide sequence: TGTGCCAGCAGCTTTGGGGGTTTCGGCACTGAAGCTTTCTTT. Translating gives CASSFGGFGTEAFF.

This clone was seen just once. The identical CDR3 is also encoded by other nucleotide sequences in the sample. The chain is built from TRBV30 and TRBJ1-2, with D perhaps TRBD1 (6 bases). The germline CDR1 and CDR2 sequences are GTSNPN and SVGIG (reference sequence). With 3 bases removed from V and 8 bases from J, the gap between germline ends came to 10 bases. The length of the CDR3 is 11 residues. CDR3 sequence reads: CAWSRGNGYTF. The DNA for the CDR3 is TGTGCCTGGAGCAGGGGTAACGGCTACACCTTC.

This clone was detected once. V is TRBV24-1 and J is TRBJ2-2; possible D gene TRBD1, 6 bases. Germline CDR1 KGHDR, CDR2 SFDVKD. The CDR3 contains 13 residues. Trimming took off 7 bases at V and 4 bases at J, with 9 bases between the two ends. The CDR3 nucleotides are TGTGCCACCAGCCAGGGGTCCACCGGGGAGCTGTTTTTT. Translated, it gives CATSQGSTGELFF.

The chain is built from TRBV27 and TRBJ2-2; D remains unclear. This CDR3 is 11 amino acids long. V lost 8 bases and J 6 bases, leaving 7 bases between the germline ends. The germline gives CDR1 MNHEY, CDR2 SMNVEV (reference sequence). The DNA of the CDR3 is TGTGCCAGCGGCCCCCCCGGGGAGCTGTTTTTT. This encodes CASGPPGELFF.

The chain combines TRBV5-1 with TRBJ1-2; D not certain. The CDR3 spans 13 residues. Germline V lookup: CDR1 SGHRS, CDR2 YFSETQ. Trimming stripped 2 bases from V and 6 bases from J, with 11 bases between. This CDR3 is CASSFWGRDGYTF. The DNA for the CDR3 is TGCGCCAGCAGCTTTTGGGGTCGGGATGGCTACACCTTC.

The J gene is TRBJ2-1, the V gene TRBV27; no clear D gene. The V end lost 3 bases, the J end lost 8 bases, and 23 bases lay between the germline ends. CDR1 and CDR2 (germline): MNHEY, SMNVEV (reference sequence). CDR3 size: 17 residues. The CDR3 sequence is CASSFYLANSLSDEQFF. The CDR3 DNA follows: TGTGCCAGCAGTTTTTATTTAGCTAACAGTTTGAGCGATGAGCAGTTCTTC.

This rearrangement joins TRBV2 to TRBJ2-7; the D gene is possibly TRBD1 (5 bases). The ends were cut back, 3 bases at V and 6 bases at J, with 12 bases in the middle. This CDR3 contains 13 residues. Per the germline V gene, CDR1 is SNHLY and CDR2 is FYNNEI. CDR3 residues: CASSDAGISEQYF. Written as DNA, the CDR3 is TGTGCCAGCAGTGACGCAGGGATCAGCGAGCAGTACTTC.

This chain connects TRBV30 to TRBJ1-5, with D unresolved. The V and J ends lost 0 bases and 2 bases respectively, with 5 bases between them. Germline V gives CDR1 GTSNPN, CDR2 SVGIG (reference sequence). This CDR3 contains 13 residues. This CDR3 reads CAWSVTGNQPQHF. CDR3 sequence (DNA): TGTGCCTGGAGTGTAACAGGCAATCAGCCCCAGCATTTT.